This T cell receptor beta chain was observed in a study of blood T cell repertoires in COVID-19. Trimming removed 0 bases from V and 10 bases from J; junction bases left unmatched: 12. Looked up from germline, CDR1 is MNHNS and CDR2 is SASEGT. The CDR3 length is 16 residues. Authors' processing steps: Quantification of nucleated cells was approximated via reference gene primer amplification. Data came from immunoSEQ multiplex PCR; TCRdb stores just in-frame clones and leaves some out. That table furnishes V, J and clone size, whereas the DNA furnished D and trimming. The sample consists of 140,000 or so clones, roughly 89% of them appearing once.

The TCR was taken from a woman in her 50s with acute or convalescent COVID-19. What was sequenced was peripheral blood. The chain uses TRBV6-1 and TRBJ1-2, with 9 bases identical to TRBD1. In DNA form, the CDR3 reads TGTGCCAGCAGTGAAGCGAGGGACAGGGTCGTTTCCCCCTACACCTTC. Translated, it gives CASSEARDRVVSPYTF.